This passage covers 18 T cell receptor beta chains from one sample sequenced in a study of cytomegalovirus exposure and HLA in healthy donors. Primers: 60 Vbeta forward and 13 Jbeta reverse. Some clones are missing from TCRdb's copy, which holds only in-frame ones; the method was immunoSEQ multiplex PCR. The sample lists about 120,000 clones, roughly 72% occurring once. Sequencing used PBMCs. All receptors come from a woman in her 50s in good health and CMV-seropositive.

The CDR3 DNA reads TGTGCCAGCAGCTCTCCAGGGTGGACTGAAGCTTTCTTT. This codes for CASSSPGWTEAFF. V usage is TRBV7-9 and J usage is TRBJ1-1; D is perhaps TRBD1 (5 bases). In germline, CDR1 is SEHNR, CDR2 FQNEAQ (reference sequence). CDR3 length: 13 amino acids. V lost 4 bases, J lost 5 bases, and 11 bases lay in between.

The rearrangement links TRBV29-1 to TRBJ1-1, with TRBD1 matching 7 bases. Per the germline V gene, CDR1 is SQVTM and CDR2 is ANQGSEA. The CDR3 contains 14 residues. Trimming at V came to 1 base and at J to 6 bases, leaving 8 bases not matched to a gene. In DNA, the CDR3 is TGCAGCGTTGAAGTCTTCGAGGGGGCCGCTGAAGCTTTCTTT. Its protein product is CSVEVFEGAAEAFF.

The gene calls are TRBV19 and TRBJ1-5, with D tentatively TRBD1 (5 bases). The germline gives CDR1 LNHDA, CDR2 SQIVND (reference sequence). The CDR3 loop spans 17 amino acids. The ends were cut back, 1 base at V and 3 bases at J, with 16 bases in the middle. The CDR3 sequence is CASSIVRQRIPNQPQHF. The CDR3 nucleotides read TGTGCCAGTAGTATAGTTCGACAGAGAATACCCAATCAGCCCCAGCATTTT.

The chain recombines TRBV7-7 with TRBJ2-3; 11 bases align to TRBD2. The V segment lost 3 bases and the J segment 6 bases; nucleotides outside the gene matches: 5. Germline V CDR1 and CDR2: SSHAT, FNYEAQ (reference sequence). This CDR3 region has 15 residues. The CDR3 DNA reads TGTGCCAGCAGCTTCAGTCCTAGCGGGGGGGATACGCAGTATTTT. Its translation: CASSFSPSGGDTQYF.

CDR3 sequence (DNA): TGTGCCAGTAGTACGACTAGCGGAGGCTCCTACGAGCAGTACTTC. Translating gives CASSTTSGGSYEQYF. The V call is TRBV19, the J call TRBJ2-7, with TRBD2 matching 9 bases. V shed 4 bases, J shed 0 bases, and the junction held 4 bases outside the gene matches. The CDR3 extends over 15 amino acids. Germline V gene lookup returns CDR1 LNHDA and CDR2 SQIVND (reference sequence).

This chain uses TRBV7-2 with TRBJ1-1; D may be TRBD1 (6 bases). Trimming stripped 4 bases from V and 10 bases from J, with 19 bases between. This CDR3 is built from 14 residues. CDR1 SGHTA and CDR2 FQGNSA come from the germline V gene. The CDR3 sequence is CASSSPNREVRAFF. Written as DNA, the CDR3 is TGTGCCAGCAGCTCACCTAACAGGGAAGTGAGAGCTTTCTTT.

The rearrangement links TRBV4-2 to TRBJ2-3; the match to TRBD2 covers 16 bases. V dropped 4 bases and J dropped 7; count of bases not matched to a gene: 5. Germline V CDR1 and CDR2: LGHNA, YNFKEQ. CDR3 length equals 16 residues. The CDR3 here is CASSLGTSGGGYTQYF. The CDR3 DNA is TGTGCCAGCAGCCTTGGGACTAGCGGGGGGGGATATACGCAGTATTTT.

The V and J genes are TRBV7-8 and TRBJ1-2, with no clear D. The germline V gene has CDR1 SGHVS and CDR2 FQNEAQ. The CDR3 is 13 residues long. V shed 5 bases and J shed 7 bases, with 14 bases lying between them. The CDR3 is CASSESGFGGYTF. DNA for the CDR3: TGTGCCAGCAGCGAATCGGGTTTCGGTGGCTACACCTTC.

The chain recombines TRBV7-9 with TRBJ2-7, with D uncertain. Germline CDR1 reads SEHNR; CDR2 reads FQNEAQ (reference sequence). Between the trimmed V and J ends, which lost 6 bases and 0 bases, there was a span of 12 bases. The CDR3 consists of 14 residues. CDR3 amino acids: CASRREQSSYEQYF. CDR3 coding DNA: TGTGCCAGCAGGCGAGAACAGAGCTCCTACGAGCAGTACTTC.

The chain couples TRBV6-1 to TRBJ2-1; D uncertain. Trimming pared 11 bases from V and 3 bases from J, leaving 11 bases between. There are 12 residues in the CDR3. The germline V gene encodes CDR1 MNHNS and CDR2 SASEGT. CDR3: CAANSYYNEQFF. The CDR3 DNA follows: TGTGCCGCGAACAGCTACTACAATGAGCAGTTCTTC.

The chain joins TRBV5-1 to TRBJ2-7, with 11 bases that match TRBD1. The germline V gene has CDR1 SGHRS and CDR2 YFSETQ. V gave up 4 bases and J gave up 7 bases; unmatched junction bases: 7. The CDR3 consists of 14 residues. The CDR3 DNA sequence: TGCGCCAGCAGCAGGGACAGGGGGACGGGGGAGCAGTACTTC. This encodes CASSRDRGTGEQYF.

This clone was counted a few times. The V gene is TRBV29-1, the J gene TRBJ1-2, with D unclear. The length of the CDR3 is 11 residues. Germline CDR1 SQVTM, CDR2 ANQGSEA. The V gene lost 1 base and the J gene lost 3 bases, with 3 bases spanning the gap. CDR3 region: CSVEADYGYTF. DNA of the CDR3: TGCAGCGTTGAAGCGGACTATGGCTACACCTTC.

This clone was detected a few times. This rearrangement joins TRBV6-4 to TRBJ1-1; perhaps TRBD1 as D (6 bases). CDR1 MRHNA and CDR2 SNTAGT come from the germline V gene. The CDR3 consists of 15 residues. The V end lost 6 bases, the J end lost 0 bases, and 14 bases lay between the germline ends. CDR3: CASRPTGPVNTEAFF. As DNA, the CDR3 is TGTGCCAGCAGACCGACAGGCCCCGTGAACACTGAAGCTTTCTTT.

This rearrangement joins TRBV4-3 to TRBJ2-2; TRBD1 matches 8 bases. The CDR3 sequence is 15 residues long. Losses at the gene ends were 2 bases for V and 6 bases for J; bases not matched to a gene: 5. CDR1 and CDR2 from the germline V gene are LGHNA and YSLEER. The CDR3 DNA sequence: TGCGCCAGCAGCCAATTGCAGGGGGCCGCCGGGGAGCTGTTTTTT. Translation gives CASSQLQGAAGELFF.

This clone turned up a few times. This chain connects TRBV4-2 to TRBJ2-6; D gene ambiguous. Per germline, CDR1 LGHNA and CDR2 YNFKEQ. The CDR3 covers 16 residues. The V end was cut by 1 base, the J end by 1 base, with 8 bases between. The CDR3 nucleotides read TGTGCCAGCAGCCAAGTTGGGCCGTCTGGGGCCAACGTCCTGACTTTC. Its translation is CASSQVGPSGANVLTF.

The chain combines TRBV5-1 with TRBJ2-7, with a possible D match to TRBD1 (6 bases). The CDR3 is made up of 15 amino acids. The ends were cut back, 5 bases at V and 6 bases at J, with 21 bases in the middle. Germline CDR1 reads SGHRS; CDR2 reads YFSETQ. CDR3 coding DNA: TGCGCCAGCAGAATATCCGGGACAATAGGTCCCGAGCAGTACTTC. Translating it yields CASRISGTIGPEQYF.

The chain combines TRBV4-2 with TRBJ1-1; tentatively, D is TRBD1 (5 bases). This CDR3 comprises 15 residues. Germline V gene sequence: CDR1 LGHNA, CDR2 YNFKEQ. Trimming left V 1 base short and J 2 bases short, with 11 bases between. The CDR3, as DNA: TGTGCCAGCAGCCAAGTTCAGGGATCCAACACTGAAGCTTTCTTT. Translation: CASSQVQGSNTEAFF.

The V gene is TRBV7-3, the J gene TRBJ2-7; 9 bases align to TRBD2. The CDR3 runs to 15 residues. Unmatched junction bases numbered 4, after V lost 4 bases and J lost 0 bases. CDR1 is SGHTA and CDR2 is FQGTGA in the germline V gene. This CDR3 is CASSWSSGDSYEQYF. The CDR3 DNA reads as TGTGCCAGCAGCTGGTCTAGCGGGGACTCCTACGAGCAGTACTTC.